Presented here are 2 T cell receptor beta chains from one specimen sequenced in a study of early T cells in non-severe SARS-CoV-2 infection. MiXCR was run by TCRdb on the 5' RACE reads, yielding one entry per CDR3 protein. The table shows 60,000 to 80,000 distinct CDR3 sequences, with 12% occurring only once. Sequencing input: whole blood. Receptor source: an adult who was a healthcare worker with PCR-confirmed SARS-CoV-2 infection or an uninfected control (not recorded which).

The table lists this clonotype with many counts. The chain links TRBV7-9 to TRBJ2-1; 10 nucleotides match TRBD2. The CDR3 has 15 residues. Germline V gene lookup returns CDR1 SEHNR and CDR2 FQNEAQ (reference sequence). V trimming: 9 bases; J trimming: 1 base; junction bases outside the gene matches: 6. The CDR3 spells CASVAGGGSYNEQFF. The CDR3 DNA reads TGTGCCAGTGTAGCGGGAGGTGGGTCCTACAATGAGCAGTTCTTC.

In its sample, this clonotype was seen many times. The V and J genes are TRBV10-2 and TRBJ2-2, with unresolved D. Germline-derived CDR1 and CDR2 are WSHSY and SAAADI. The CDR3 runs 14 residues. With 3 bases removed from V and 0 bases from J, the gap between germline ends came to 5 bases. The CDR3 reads CASSDTPNTGELFF. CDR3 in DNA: TGCGCCAGCAGTGACACCCCGAACACCGGGGAGCTGTTTTTT.